This entry lists 10 T cell receptor beta chains sequenced from one sample in a study of cytomegalovirus exposure and HLA in healthy donors. Generated by immunoSEQ multiplex PCR, the TCRdb table keeps only in-frame clones and is missing some. There are roughly 120,000 clones in the sample; 94% occur only once, and less than 1.5% lies in the top ten. The specimen sequenced was PBMCs. The receptor source for this set is a woman between 18 and 29 years old in good health and CMV-seronegative.

V usage is TRBV10-3 and J usage is TRBJ1-5; D may be TRBD1 (5 bases). The CDR3 has 15 residues. Germline CDR1 and CDR2: ENHRY and SYGVKD. V shed 4 bases and J shed 5 bases, with 15 bases lying between them. This CDR3 is CAISAEQGSYQPQHF. In DNA, the CDR3 is TGTGCCATCAGTGCGGAGCAGGGTAGTTATCAGCCCCAGCATTTT.

This sequence joins TRBV6-5 and TRBJ1-2, with D perhaps matching TRBD1 (5 bases). From germline, CDR1 is MNHEY and CDR2 SVGAGI. The CDR3 consists of 13 residues. V shed 4 bases and J shed 2 bases, with 8 bases lying between them. CDR3 residues: CASSLTANYGYTF. The CDR3 DNA sequence: TGTGCCAGCAGTTTGACAGCCAACTATGGCTACACCTTC.

The gene calls are TRBV27 and TRBJ2-2, with a weak D call TRBD1 (6 bases). Germline V lookup: CDR1 MNHEY, CDR2 SMNVEV (reference sequence). Trimming left V 6 bases short and J 3 bases short, with 26 bases between. The CDR3 loop spans 19 amino acids. The CDR3 reads CASRPGRDTINRHTGELFF. DNA for the CDR3: TGTGCCAGCAGACCCGGCCGGGACACTATAAACCGGCACACCGGGGAGCTGTTTTTT.

This sequence joins TRBV19 and TRBJ2-5; 9 bases agree with TRBD2. This CDR3 is built from 16 residues. J lost 7 bases, V lost 3 bases, and 12 bases had no gene match. Per germline, CDR1 LNHDA and CDR2 SQIVND (reference sequence). CDR3 bases: TGTGCCAGTAGTATTTACGTCGGCGGGAGGGCCGGGACCCAGTACTTC. Translated: CASSIYVGGRAGTQYF.

The chain uses TRBV1 and TRBJ1-4; the table's D gene call, TRBD1, was not cross checked with the DNA. TRBV1 is a pseudogene segment. The CDR3 length is 16 residues. The CDR3 spells CTSRGPWGQIGEKLFF. The CDR3 DNA follows: TGCACCAGCAGAGGCCCCTGGGGGCAGATTGGGGAAAAACTGTTTTTT.

V is TRBV7-3 and J is TRBJ2-3, with D uncertain. The V end was cut by 2 bases, the J end by 4 bases, with 7 bases between. Germline lookup yields CDR1 SGHTA and CDR2 FQGTGA. There are 13 residues in the CDR3. CDR3 residues: CASSLQFSDTQYF. The CDR3 DNA follows: TGTGCCAGCAGCTTACAATTTTCAGATACGCAGTATTTT.

The rearrangement joins TRBV9 to TRBJ2-7; possibly TRBD2 for D (6 bases). This CDR3 contains 15 residues. Germline values: CDR1 SGDLS, CDR2 YYNGEE. The V gene lost 0 bases and the J gene lost 2 bases, with 12 bases spanning the gap. In DNA form, the CDR3 reads TGTGCCAGCAGCGTAGGGCAGGGACTCACCTACGAGCAGTACTTC. Protein product: CASSVGQGLTYEQYF.

The gene calls are TRBV2 and TRBJ2-3; D perhaps matches TRBD2 (5 bases). The length of the CDR3 is 13 residues. Germline V gives CDR1 SNHLY, CDR2 FYNNEI. V dropped 2 bases and J dropped 3 bases, with 6 bases sitting between them. The CDR3 bases are TGTGCCAGCAGTGAAAGAGGGACAGATACGCAGTATTTT. Translating it yields CASSERGTDTQYF.

This clone has more than one count but fewer than ten. The chain employs TRBV6-5 and TRBJ1-6; 7 nucleotides match TRBD1. From germline, CDR1 is MNHEY and CDR2 SVGAGI. The CDR3 sequence is 15 residues long. The J segment lost 10 bases and the V segment lost 8 bases, leaving 14 bases of the junction unmatched. The DNA for the CDR3 is TGTGCCAGCCGGAGCGATCGGGACAGTGACTCACCCCTCCACTTT. Translation gives CASRSDRDSDSPLHF.

The chain uses TRBV19 and TRBJ2-7; D is possibly TRBD1 (6 bases). Per germline, CDR1 LNHDA and CDR2 SQIVND (reference sequence). There are 14 residues in the CDR3. The germline V and J ends were trimmed by 3 bases and 5 bases, with 14 bases remaining between them. CDR3 sequence: CASSIVGGTHEQYF. The CDR3 DNA is TGTGCCAGTAGTATCGTAGGGGGTACTCACGAGCAGTACTTC.